Given below is one T cell receptor beta chain in context. This sample was included in a study of control samples from healthy donors and cancer patients. The method was immunoSEQ multiplex PCR; TCRdb's version includes in-frame clones alone and lacks a portion of them. This sample yields 130,000 or so clones, of which roughly 89% are seen a single time; more than 6.5% belongs to the top ten. V was trimmed by 0 bases and J by 0 bases, leaving 13 bases between them. Per the germline V gene, CDR1 is SGDLS and CDR2 is YYNGEE. The CDR3 is 16 amino acids. The material sequenced was PBMCs. The chain carries TRBV9 and TRBJ2-7, with D possibly being TRBD1 (5 bases). The sequence came from a man aged 50 to 60 with head and neck cancer. The CDR3 sequence is CASSVESQGRSYEQYF. As DNA, the CDR3 is TGTGCCAGCAGCGTAGAGTCTCAGGGCCGCTCCTACGAGCAGTACTTC.